The 21 T cell receptor beta chains given below trace back to one sample, sequenced in a study of T cell changes during pregnancy in multiple sclerosis. Assay: immunoSEQ multiplex PCR; the TCRdb copy retains only in-frame clones and omits some. The sample lists some 80,000 clones, approximately 90% occurring once. The sequencing here drew on peripheral blood, taken in the first trimester of pregnancy. The receptors derive from a female donor with multiple sclerosis, enrolled in a pregnancy study.

The gene calls are TRBV19 and TRBJ2-6, with 11 bases fitting TRBD2. The trim removed 3 bases at V and 0 bases at J, leaving 1 base unmatched. This CDR3 spans 17 amino acids. Germline V CDR1 and CDR2: LNHDA, SQIVND (reference sequence). The CDR3 is CASSISGGASGANVLTF. Written as DNA, the CDR3 is TGTGCCAGTAGTATTAGCGGGGGGGCCTCTGGGGCCAACGTCCTGACTTTC.

V gene TRBV28 combines with J gene TRBJ2-1; possible D gene TRBD2, 6 bases. The germline V gene encodes CDR1 MDHEN and CDR2 SYDVKM. This CDR3 region has 16 residues. With 5 bases removed from V and 5 bases from J, the gap between germline ends came to 19 bases. The CDR3 DNA reads TGTGCCAGCAGTCAGTCGGGACTTTCGAATCACAATGAGCAGTTCTTC. Translating it yields CASSQSGLSNHNEQFF.

The rearrangement joins TRBV18 to TRBJ2-7; 8 bases are shared with TRBD2. The CDR3 totals 15 residues. The trim removed 0 bases at V and 2 bases at J, leaving 3 bases unmatched. Looked up from germline, CDR1 is KGHSH and CDR2 is LQKENI. CDR3 protein: CASSPPLAGTYEQYF. The CDR3 nucleotides are TGTGCCAGCTCACCACCTCTAGCGGGTACCTACGAGCAGTACTTC.

The rearrangement joins TRBV5-4 to TRBJ2-7, with 8 nucleotides matching TRBD2. Germline V gene sequence: CDR1 SGHNT, CDR2 YYREEE (reference sequence). V dropped 0 bases and J dropped 0; count of bases not matched to a gene: 5. CDR3 length equals 16 residues. Here the CDR3 reads CASSLAASGFSYEQYF. DNA for the CDR3: TGTGCCAGCAGCTTGGCGGCTAGCGGGTTCTCCTACGAGCAGTACTTC.

V usage is TRBV13 and J usage is TRBJ1-1; D possibly corresponds to TRBD1 (5 bases). V was clipped by 4 bases and J by 1 base, with 13 bases between them. Per germline, CDR1 PRHDT and CDR2 FYEKMQ (reference sequence). This CDR3 has 15 amino acids. The CDR3 loop reads CASSSRGTRNTEAFF. The CDR3 DNA is TGTGCCAGCAGCTCGCGGGGGACCAGGAACACTGAAGCTTTCTTT. Filled out from reference TRBV13 and TRBJ1-1, the complete variable domain reads AAGVIQSPRHLIKEKRETATLKCYPIPRHDTVYWYQQGPGQDPQFLISFYEKMQSDKGSIPDRFSAQQFSDYHSELNMSSLELGDSALYFCASSSRGTRNTEAFFGQGTRLTVV.

CDR3 sequence: CASSPRGYGYTF. For the CDR3, the DNA is TGTGCCAGCAGTCCCCGGGGGTATGGCTACACCTTC. The rearrangement uses TRBV28 and TRBJ1-2; D possibly corresponds to TRBD1 (5 bases). The CDR3 runs 12 residues. V was pared by 5 bases and J by 5 bases, with 9 bases between. CDR1 is MDHEN and CDR2 is SYDVKM in the germline V gene.

This clone was seen once. The rearrangement joins TRBV11-1 to TRBJ1-2, with a weak D call TRBD1 (5 bases). The CDR3 loop spans 15 amino acids. The V end lost 3 bases, the J end lost 7 bases, and 18 bases lay between the germline ends. Germline CDR1 reads SGHAT; CDR2 reads FQDESV (reference sequence). CDR3 in amino acids: CASSLAGPSSGGYTF. The CDR3 nucleotides are TGTGCCAGCAGCTTGGCGGGACCCAGCAGTGGTGGCTACACCTTC.

This chain uses TRBV5-1 with TRBJ1-2; tentatively, D is TRBD1 (5 bases). This CDR3 spans 14 amino acids. Germline V gives CDR1 SGHRS, CDR2 YFSETQ. Deletions cut 4 bases from V and 8 bases from J, with 18 bases between. Here the CDR3 reads CASSRLGGRGGYTF. CDR3 sequence (DNA): TGCGCCAGCAGCCGATTGGGGGGTAGAGGCGGCTACACCTTC.

As DNA, the CDR3 is TGTGCCAGCAGTCCGGGACTAGCGACCAATGAGCAGTTCTTC. The encoded protein is CASSPGLATNEQFF. The V gene is TRBV6-5, the J gene TRBJ2-1, with TRBD2 identical over 10 bases. This CDR3 is built from 14 residues. From germline, CDR1 is MNHEY and CDR2 SVGAGI. The V segment lost 5 bases and the J segment 6 bases; nucleotides outside the gene matches: 4.

The chain combines TRBV5-6 with TRBJ2-7; D is unresolved. The CDR3 spans 14 residues. V dropped 7 bases and J dropped 5 bases, with 19 bases sitting between them. Germline-derived CDR1 and CDR2 are SGHDT and YYEEEE. In DNA form, the CDR3 reads TGTGCCAGCGTACCCGAGCCGGGTAACCACGAGCAGTACTTC. Protein product: CASVPEPGNHEQYF.

V and J are TRBV6-5 and TRBJ1-4; D remains unclear. Germline assignment: CDR1 MNHEY and CDR2 SVGAGI. The CDR3 is made up of 14 amino acids. V lost 4 bases to trimming and J lost 0 bases, with 6 bases between them. CDR3 amino acids: CASSWAATNEKLFF. Written as DNA, the CDR3 is TGTGCCAGCAGTTGGGCAGCAACTAATGAAAAACTGTTTTTT.

This chain connects TRBV27 to TRBJ1-1, with 7 bases matching TRBD1. V lost 1 base to trimming and J lost 0 bases; unmatched junction nucleotides: 5. The CDR3 is 16 amino acids. CDR1 and CDR2 (germline): MNHEY, SMNVEV (reference sequence). The CDR3 spells CASSLYPGQLNTEAFF. CDR3 DNA: TGTGCCAGCAGTTTATACCCGGGACAGTTGAACACTGAAGCTTTCTTT.

J is TRBJ2-7 and V is TRBV27; 8 bases line up with TRBD2. Per germline, CDR1 MNHEY and CDR2 SMNVEV (reference sequence). V shed 3 bases, J shed 4 bases, and the junction held 14 bases outside the gene matches. The CDR3 loop spans 17 amino acids. CDR3 in DNA: TGTGCCAGCAGTTTGGATTTCGGGGTAGCGGGAAGGTACGAGCAGTACTTC. This encodes CASSLDFGVAGRYEQYF.

The chain uses TRBV21-1 and TRBJ2-3; the DNA was not compared with TRBD2, the D call given in the table. TRBV21-1 is described as a pseudogene. The CDR3 extends over 15 amino acids. In nucleotides, the CDR3 is TGTGCCAGCAGCAAGACTAGCGGGAGCACAGATACGCAGTATTTT. Translation: CASSKTSGSTDTQYF.

The rearrangement uses TRBV6-1 and TRBJ2-7; 7 nucleotides align to TRBD1. Looked up from germline, CDR1 is MNHNS and CDR2 is SASEGT. J gave up 0 bases and V 0 bases, and 5 bases lay outside the gene matches. This CDR3 comprises 16 residues. The CDR3 region is CASSEARTGISYEQYF. The CDR3 DNA reads TGTGCCAGCAGTGAAGCAAGGACAGGAATCTCCTACGAGCAGTACTTC.

The CDR3 protein is CASSLAPPEVSSPLHF. The DNA of the CDR3 is TGTGCCAGCAGCTTGGCCCCCCCGGAGGTCAGTTCACCCCTCCACTTT. The chain carries TRBV5-4 and TRBJ1-6, with D unclear. Germline V gene data show CDR1 as SGHNT and CDR2 as YYREEE (reference sequence). The length of the CDR3 is 16 residues. V dropped 0 bases and J dropped 9 bases, with 16 bases sitting between them.

The V call is TRBV7-9, the J call TRBJ2-5; possible D gene TRBD2, 5 bases. The CDR3 totals 16 residues. V lost 1 base and J lost 5, with 17 bases in between. Per germline, CDR1 SEHNR and CDR2 FQNEAQ (reference sequence). CDR3 DNA sequence: TGTGCCAGCAGCTTAGAGGCGGGCGAGGGATTGGAGACCCAGTACTTC. Encoded protein: CASSLEAGEGLETQYF.

This chain connects TRBV6-5 to TRBJ1-5, with D hard to call. V was cut by 5 bases and J by 6 bases, with 11 bases left in between. Germline values: CDR1 MNHEY, CDR2 SVGAGI. The CDR3 is made up of 13 amino acids. The CDR3 is CASSPGLSQPQHF. CDR3 bases: TGTGCCAGCAGTCCGGGATTAAGTCAGCCCCAGCATTTT.

This chain uses TRBV4-3 with TRBJ2-1; 8 bases line up with TRBD1. The CDR3 runs 16 residues. In germline, CDR1 is LGHNA, CDR2 YSLEER. V trimming: 1 base; J trimming: 0 bases; junction bases outside the gene matches: 2. CDR3 sequence (DNA): TGCGCCAGCAGCCAAGGGACAGGGAACTCCTACAATGAGCAGTTCTTC. Encoded protein: CASSQGTGNSYNEQFF.

The CDR3 protein is CASSLSFIRGNSYEQYF. Written as DNA, the CDR3 is TGTGCCAGCAGTTTATCTTTTATACGCGGGAACTCTTACGAGCAGTACTTC. The chain recombines TRBV28 with TRBJ2-7; tentatively, D is TRBD2 (6 bases). This CDR3 comprises 17 residues. Germline CDR1 reads MDHEN; CDR2 reads SYDVKM. Trimming stripped 1 base from V and 4 bases from J, with 20 bases between.

Note on this clone: An end of the junction does not agree with germline; a read error may underlie this. The chain links TRBV28 to TRBJ2-3, with a possible D match to TRBD2 (6 bases). CDR3 length: 14 amino acids. Per germline, CDR1 MDHEN and CDR2 SYDVKM. This CDR3 reads CASKLGWGADTQYF. CDR3 bases: TGTGCGAGCAAATTGGGGTGGGGGGCAGATACGCAGTATTTT.